The following is a T cell receptor (beta chain) sequence with its context. This sample was included in a study of blood T cell repertoires in COVID-19. About the study: The samples span acute and convalescent COVID-19 from the United States, Italy and Spain. T cells, B-cell-depleted T cells, or PBMCs provided the cDNA or gDNA that served as material.

Per the original data handling: Amplification of reference gene primers was used by the study to estimate nucleated cell counts. The assay was immunoSEQ multiplex PCR, and TCRdb's table has in-frame clones only and misses some. V and J calls and clone size are those listed in that table; D and trimming were worked out from the DNA. The table records about 250,000 clones, over 70% of them present only once. Trimming removed 7 bases from V and 4 bases from J, with 14 bases in between. Germline assignment: CDR1 MNHEY and CDR2 SVGEGT. This CDR3 is 14 amino acids long. The TCR was taken from a woman aged 80 or older with acute or convalescent COVID-19. Material: peripheral blood. This rearrangement joins TRBV6-2 or TRBV6-3 to TRBJ1-3; no definite D call. This CDR3 is CASTPSGRGNTIYF. Here the CDR3 DNA reads TGTGCCAGCACCCCGAGTGGGAGAGGAAACACCATATATTTT.